These 19 T cell receptor beta chains came from one sample sequenced in a study of blood T cell repertoires in COVID-19. Only in-frame clones appear in the TCRdb table, and some are missing; sequencing was by immunoSEQ multiplex PCR. The repertoire consists of under 200,000 clones, with 84% occurring once and the leading ten covering 6% to 9%. Sequences were obtained from peripheral blood. These receptor sequences come from a man between 35 and 55 years old who had recovered from COVID-19.

The rearrangement links TRBV7-2 to TRBJ1-4; maybe TRBD1 (6 bases). Germline CDR1 and CDR2: SGHTA and FQGNSA. With 4 bases removed from V and 8 bases from J, the gap between germline ends came to 11 bases. The CDR3 spans 13 residues. CDR3 bases: TGTGCCAGCAGCTCCCGGACAGTGGAAAAACTGTTTTTT. Amino acid sequence: CASSSRTVEKLFF.

This chain uses TRBV4-1 with TRBJ1-2; D may be TRBD1 (6 bases). The CDR3 is made up of 14 amino acids. The V and J ends lost 0 bases and 8 bases respectively, with 13 bases between them. CDR1 and CDR2 from the germline V gene are MGHRA and YSYEKL. This CDR3 reads CASSQDLAGVGYTF. The CDR3 nucleotides are TGCGCCAGCAGCCAAGATCTGGCAGGGGTCGGCTACACCTTC.

This clone was detected ten times or more. The chain uses TRBV5-4 and TRBJ1-6; weak D call: TRBD1 (6 bases). V dropped 0 bases and J dropped 7 bases, with 11 bases sitting between them. CDR3 length: 15 residues. Germline CDR1 reads SGHNT; CDR2 reads YYREEE (reference sequence). The CDR3 region has the DNA TGTGCCAGCAGCTTGGAACAGGGTATCAATTCACCCCTCCACTTT. Translated: CASSLEQGINSPLHF. The full variable domain, in which reference TRBV5-4 and TRBJ1-6 provide the parts outside the CDR3, is ETGVTQSPTHLIKTRGQQVTLRCSSQSGHNTVSWYQQALGQGPQFIFQYYREEENGRGNFPPRFSGLQFPNYSSELNVNALELDDSALYLCASSLEQGINSPLHFGNGTRLTVT.

The rearrangement joins TRBV19 to TRBJ1-6; the D is unclear. V dropped 7 bases and J dropped 0 bases, with 13 bases sitting between them. The CDR3 length is 16 residues. Germline lookup yields CDR1 LNHDA and CDR2 SQIVND (reference sequence). The CDR3 DNA reads as TGTGCCAGTACCTATAGTTCCGGCTCCTATAATTCACCCCTCCACTTT. As protein: CASTYSSGSYNSPLHF.

This rearrangement joins TRBV27 to TRBJ2-3; D is possibly TRBD1 (5 bases). Trimming stripped 7 bases from V and 1 base from J, with 15 bases between. Germline V lookup: CDR1 MNHEY, CDR2 SMNVEV (reference sequence). This CDR3 contains 15 residues. Written as DNA, the CDR3 is TGTGCCAGCACCTCTAGGGGTACGGGCACAGATACGCAGTATTTT. It yields the protein CASTSRGTGTDTQYF.

This clone was counted between two and nine times. CDR3: CASSRRDYNSPLHF. CDR3 nucleotides: TGTGCCAGTAGTAGGAGGGACTATAATTCACCCCTCCACTTT. The J gene is TRBJ1-6, the V gene TRBV19, with D unresolved. Between the trimmed V and J ends, which lost 4 bases and 3 bases, there was a span of 7 bases. From germline, CDR1 is LNHDA and CDR2 SQIVND (reference sequence). The CDR3 contains 14 residues.

The chain carries TRBV27 and TRBJ2-1, with D tentatively TRBD2 (5 bases). This CDR3 has 15 residues. V lost 3 bases and J 2 bases, leaving 11 bases between the germline ends. Germline values: CDR1 MNHEY, CDR2 SMNVEV (reference sequence). CDR3 protein: CASSFEGLTYNEQFF. CDR3 in DNA: TGTGCCAGCAGTTTCGAGGGATTAACCTACAATGAGCAGTTCTTC.

This chain links TRBV7-2 with TRBJ1-1; perhaps TRBD1 as D (5 bases). Germline assignment: CDR1 SGHTA and CDR2 FQGNSA. Trimming took off 5 bases at V and 0 bases at J, with 10 bases between the two ends. The CDR3 is 14 amino acids. The CDR3 DNA reads TGTGCCAGCAGCCCCGACAGTATGAACACTGAAGCTTTCTTT. This codes for CASSPDSMNTEAFF.

The J gene is TRBJ2-1, the V gene TRBV9; 10 bases fit TRBD1. J was trimmed by 4 bases and V by 2 bases; bases with no gene match: 3. The CDR3 covers 15 residues. CDR1 is SGDLS and CDR2 is YYNGEE in the germline V gene. The CDR3 reads CASSVQGQGYNEQFF. CDR3 DNA: TGTGCCAGCAGCGTTCAGGGACAGGGGTACAATGAGCAGTTCTTC.

The chain links TRBV19 to TRBJ1-5; 7 positions match TRBD1. This CDR3 has 15 amino acids. Germline V gene data show CDR1 as LNHDA and CDR2 as SQIVND (reference sequence). J lost 3 bases, V lost 4 bases, and 6 bases had no gene match. The CDR3 loop is CASSKGAGSNQPQHF. The CDR3 coding sequence is TGTGCCAGTAGTAAGGGGGCAGGCTCCAATCAGCCCCAGCATTTT. The full variable domain, in which reference TRBV19 and TRBJ1-5 provide the parts outside the CDR3, is DGGITQSPKYLFRKEGQNVTLSCEQNLNHDAMYWYRQDPGQGLRLIYYSQIVNDFQKGDIAEGYSVSREKKESFPLTVTSAQKNPTAFYLCASSKGAGSNQPQHFGDGTRLSIL.

V is TRBV18 and J is TRBJ2-7; 7 bases match TRBD2. Germline lookup yields CDR1 KGHSH and CDR2 LQKENI. The junction had 3 bases not matched to a gene; V was cut back by 2 bases and J by 5 bases. This CDR3 comprises 13 residues. The CDR3 bases are TGTGCCAGCTCACCAGGGGACTATCACGAGCAGTACTTC. The encoded protein is CASSPGDYHEQYF.

The chain has TRBV11-2 and TRBJ1-2; no reliable D call. Per the germline V gene, CDR1 is SGHAT and CDR2 is FQNNGV. The CDR3 contains 14 residues. Trimming pared 5 bases from V and 8 bases from J, leaving 18 bases between. The CDR3 loop reads CASSPPGEEVGYTF. The CDR3 DNA reads TGTGCCAGCAGCCCCCCCGGGGAAGAAGTGGGCTACACCTTC.

This clone was found once. This rearrangement joins TRBV5-1 to TRBJ1-2; TRBD1 matches at 11 bases. The CDR3 has 14 residues. J lost 8 bases, V lost 9 bases, and 12 bases had no gene match. CDR1 is SGHRS, CDR2 YFSETQ, per germline. CDR3 in amino acids: CATRTGGGHLGYTF. The CDR3 DNA is TGCGCCACCAGGACAGGGGGCGGACATCTGGGCTACACCTTC.

This clone was observed a handful of times. The chain couples TRBV6-5 to TRBJ2-7; a weak D match, TRBD2 (5 bases). The CDR3 has 14 residues. Trimming pared 10 bases from V and 0 bases from J, leaving 16 bases between. Germline-derived CDR1 and CDR2 are MNHEY and SVGAGI. CDR3 DNA: TGTGCCACCCAGCGGTACTCAGCCTCCTACGAGCAGTACTTC. It codes for CATQRYSASYEQYF.

This rearrangement joins TRBV13 to TRBJ2-7, with a weak D call TRBD1 (6 bases). The CDR3 is 18 amino acids. V was cut by 3 bases and J by 5 bases, with 26 bases left in between. Germline loops: CDR1 PRHDT, CDR2 FYEKMQ (reference sequence). CDR3 bases: TGTGCCAGCAGCTTTAAGAACAGGGATATCGGTCTGTCGGACGAGCAGTACTTC. Translation gives CASSFKNRDIGLSDEQYF.

This CDR3 is CSASMSGTVLSEQYF. The CDR3 DNA sequence: TGCAGTGCTAGTATGTCGGGGACAGTATTGTCCGAGCAGTACTTC. The chain carries TRBV20-1 and TRBJ2-7; 7 bases fit TRBD1. Trimming cost V 3 bases and J 6 bases; bases outside gene matches: 14. This CDR3 region has 15 residues. The germline CDR1 and CDR2 sequences are DFQATT and SNEGSKA (reference sequence).

This clone was counted once. The V call is TRBV5-5, the J call TRBJ2-1; D is perhaps TRBD1 (6 bases). The CDR3 has 14 amino acids. V was shortened by 4 bases and J by 4 bases, with 12 bases between the two germline ends. Germline assignment: CDR1 SGHKS and CDR2 YYEKEE (reference sequence). This CDR3 is CASSNLGQYNEQFF. The CDR3 bases are TGTGCCAGCAGCAATCTCGGACAGTACAATGAGCAGTTCTTC.

The V gene is TRBV7-8, the J gene TRBJ2-7; D unresolved. In germline, CDR1 is SGHVS, CDR2 FQNEAQ. The germline V and J ends were trimmed by 1 base and 1 base, with 14 bases remaining between them. CDR3 length equals 16 residues. The CDR3: CASSLGVLVGSYEQYF. Written as DNA, the CDR3 is TGTGCCAGCAGCTTAGGTGTGCTAGTCGGATCCTACGAGCAGTACTTC.

The V gene is TRBV9, the J gene TRBJ2-5; 7 bases are shared with TRBD2. In germline, CDR1 is SGDLS, CDR2 YYNGEE. The CDR3 has 15 amino acids. V gave up 0 bases and J gave up 1 base; unmatched junction bases: 3. The CDR3 protein is CASSVAASGQETQYF. In DNA, the CDR3 is TGTGCCAGCAGCGTAGCAGCTAGCGGCCAAGAGACCCAGTACTTC.